This T cell receptor (beta chain) comes out of a study of blood T cell repertoires in COVID-19. Background on the study: There were acute and convalescent COVID-19 samples, and they came from the United States, Italy and Spain. PBMCs, B-cell-depleted T cells, or T cells provided the cDNA or gDNA that made up the material.

V dropped 5 bases and J dropped 3; count of bases not matched to a gene: 4. The germline V gene encodes CDR1 WSHSY and CDR2 SAAADI. This CDR3 is 13 amino acids long. As processed by the authors: Reference gene primer amplification gave nucleated cell count estimates. Using immunoSEQ multiplex PCR, the repertoire was profiled, and TCRdb retains in-frame clones only, with some absent. The V and J calls and clone size come from that table; D and trimming were worked out from the DNA. The profile shows 90,000 to 130,000 clones, about three quarters of them singletons. Sequenced material: peripheral blood. This clonotype was obtained from a woman of 80 years or more with active or convalescent COVID-19. The genes are TRBV10-2 and TRBJ2-7, with 7 bases aligning to TRBD1. CDR3 in amino acids: CASSWGQLYEQYF. CDR3 in DNA: TGCGCCAGCAGTTGGGGACAGCTCTACGAGCAGTACTTC.